The 27 T cell receptor beta chains below come from one sample, sequenced in a study of blood T cell repertoires in COVID-19. Assay used: immunoSEQ multiplex PCR; TCRdb lists only in-frame clones, some missing. The repertoire has 20,000 to 25,000 clones, 90% of them found once; the top ten carry 2.7%. The sequenced sample was peripheral blood. All receptors derive from a man in his 70s with acute or convalescent COVID-19.

The chain is built from TRBV18 and TRBJ1-2; weak D call: TRBD1 (5 bases). This CDR3 is built from 13 residues. V gave up 3 bases and J gave up 2 bases, with 7 bases separating them. CDR1 and CDR2 from the germline V gene are KGHSH and LQKENI. CDR3 bases: TGTGCCAGCTCACCGGACAAAAACTATGGCTACACCTTC. Protein sequence: CASSPDKNYGYTF.

V is TRBV5-1 and J is TRBJ2-7, with D possibly TRBD1 on 6 matching bases. CDR1 and CDR2 (germline): SGHRS, YFSETQ. V was cut by 2 bases and J by 2 bases, with 17 bases left in between. The CDR3 covers 16 residues. The CDR3 spells CASSLAQGENTYEQYF. CDR3 coding DNA: TGCGCCAGCAGCTTAGCACAGGGAGAAAACACCTACGAGCAGTACTTC.

The chain combines TRBV2 with TRBJ2-1; TRBD1 aligns across 11 bases. CDR1 is SNHLY and CDR2 is FYNNEI in the germline V gene. The CDR3 has 15 residues. Germline trimming cut 4 bases from V and 2 bases from J; bases unmatched to any gene: 1. CDR3 nucleotide sequence: TGTGCCAGCAGTGGGGGACAGGGGGCCTACAATGAGCAGTTCTTC. Residues: CASSGGQGAYNEQFF.

The chain uses TRBV5-4 and TRBJ1-3; 10 nucleotides line up with TRBD1. The J segment lost 0 bases and the V segment lost 3 bases, leaving 0 bases of the junction unmatched. Germline V lookup: CDR1 SGHNT, CDR2 YYREEE (reference sequence). The CDR3 contains 15 residues. The CDR3: CASSWDRGSGNTIYF. DNA for the CDR3: TGTGCCAGCAGCTGGGACAGGGGCTCTGGAAACACCATATATTTT.

The chain joins TRBV5-4 to TRBJ1-2; TRBD1 matches at 10 bases. Germline trimming cut 6 bases from V and 2 bases from J; bases unmatched to any gene: 10. Germline values: CDR1 SGHNT, CDR2 YYREEE (reference sequence). The CDR3 spans 16 residues. The CDR3: CASTQGGTGANYGYTF. CDR3 bases: TGTGCCAGCACCCAAGGGGGGACAGGGGCCAACTATGGCTACACCTTC.

In its sample, this clone was seen a few times. The V gene is TRBV5-1, the J gene TRBJ1-1, with TRBD1 matching 9 bases. CDR3 size: 13 residues. The junction had 2 bases not matched to a gene; V was cut back by 3 bases and J by 5 bases. Per the germline V gene, CDR1 is SGHRS and CDR2 is YFSETQ. Here the CDR3 reads CASSWGTGTEAFF. In nucleotides, the CDR3 is TGCGCCAGCAGCTGGGGGACAGGGACTGAAGCTTTCTTT. The whole variable domain, remainder taken from reference TRBV5-1 and TRBJ1-1, is KAGVTQTPRYLIKTRGQQVTLSCSPISGHRSVSWYQQTPGQGLQFLFEYFSETQRNKGNFPGRFSGRQFSNSRSEMNVSTLELGDSALYLCASSWGTGTEAFFGQGTRLTVV.

This CDR3 reads CASSYSSPGGHEQFF. In nucleotides, the CDR3 is TGTGCCAGCAGTTACTCGAGCCCAGGGGGACATGAGCAGTTCTTC. This rearrangement joins TRBV6-5 to TRBJ2-1; the match to TRBD1 covers 7 bases. Germline loops: CDR1 MNHEY, CDR2 SVGAGI. V trimming: 0 bases; J trimming: 8 bases; junction bases outside the gene matches: 7. CDR3 size: 15 residues.

This sequence joins TRBV5-1 and TRBJ2-3; 12 positions match TRBD2. Per germline, CDR1 SGHRS and CDR2 YFSETQ. The CDR3 is 15 residues long. V trimming: 4 bases; J trimming: 2 bases; junction bases outside the gene matches: 2. Here the CDR3 reads CASSRTSGVTDTQYF. In DNA form, the CDR3 reads TGCGCCAGCAGCAGGACTAGCGGGGTCACAGATACGCAGTATTTT.

This rearrangement joins TRBV30 to TRBJ2-7; 7 bases fit TRBD1. The length of the CDR3 is 13 residues. Germline V gene sequence: CDR1 GTSNPN, CDR2 SVGIG (reference sequence). V was clipped by 4 bases and J by 2 bases; unmatched bases: 5. Written as DNA, the CDR3 is TGTGCCTGGATACGGACAGGACCCTACGAGCAGTACTTC. As protein: CAWIRTGPYEQYF. Full variable domain (remainder filled in from reference TRBV30 and TRBJ2-7): SQTIHQWPATLVQPVGSPLSLECTVEGTSNPNLYWYRQAAGRGLQLLFYSVGIGQISSEVPQNLSASRPQDRQFILSSKKLLLSDSGFYLCAWIRTGPYEQYFGPGTRLTVT.

The rearrangement joins TRBV7-6 to TRBJ1-4; TRBD1 matches at 9 bases. CDR1 is SGHVS and CDR2 is FNYEAQ in the germline V gene. This CDR3 has 16 residues. V gave up 3 bases and J gave up 0 bases; unmatched junction bases: 2. The CDR3 nucleotides are TGTGCCAGCAGCTTGAGACAGGGGGCAACTAATGAAAAACTGTTTTTT. It encodes CASSLRQGATNEKLFF.

The rearrangement links TRBV9 to TRBJ2-7, with D possibly TRBD2 on 6 matching bases. CDR1 is SGDLS and CDR2 is YYNGEE in the germline V gene. Trimming pared 4 bases from V and 0 bases from J, leaving 11 bases between. CDR3 length: 14 amino acids. CDR3 DNA: TGTGCCAGCAGCTTGGGACTGGTCTCCTACGAGCAGTACTTC. This sequence encodes CASSLGLVSYEQYF.

The rearrangement joins TRBV2 to TRBJ2-2; D is undetermined. The V and J ends lost 8 bases and 1 base respectively, with 11 bases between them. The CDR3 has 14 amino acids. The V gene's germline CDR1 is SNHLY and CDR2 FYNNEI. CDR3 sequence reads: CASSPVRNTGELFF. The CDR3 nucleotides read TGTGCCAGCTCCCCCGTCAGGAACACCGGGGAGCTGTTTTTT.

The chain couples TRBV14 to TRBJ2-7; 11 bases fit TRBD2. The trim removed 1 base at V and 4 bases at J, leaving 15 bases unmatched. The CDR3 extends over 19 amino acids. Germline lookup yields CDR1 SGHDN and CDR2 FVKESK. Written as DNA, the CDR3 is TGTGCCAGCAGCCAAGTATCATGGGGAACTAGCGGGAGACTTTACGAGCAGTACTTC. Its protein product is CASSQVSWGTSGRLYEQYF.

This sequence joins TRBV11-2 and TRBJ1-4, with D uncertain. V was pared by 3 bases and J by 5 bases, with 10 bases between. This CDR3 contains 14 residues. Germline V gives CDR1 SGHAT, CDR2 FQNNGV. The chain's CDR3 is CASSFSGSNEKLFF. CDR3 DNA: TGTGCCAGCAGCTTTTCAGGCTCCAATGAAAAACTGTTTTTT. Filled out from reference TRBV11-2 and TRBJ1-4, the complete variable domain reads EAGVAQSPRYKIIEKRQSVAFWCNPISGHATLYWYQQILGQGPKLLIQFQNNGVVDDSQLPKDRFSAERLKGVDSTLKIQPAKLEDSAVYLCASSFSGSNEKLFFGSGTQLSVL.

The V and J genes are TRBV19 and TRBJ1-5, with D uncertain. CDR1 is LNHDA, CDR2 SQIVND, per germline (reference sequence). There are 12 residues in the CDR3. V was shortened by 1 base and J by 6 bases, with 4 bases between the two germline ends. The CDR3 reads CASSIGGQPQHF. CDR3 DNA sequence: TGTGCCAGTAGTATAGGCGGTCAGCCCCAGCATTTT.

The chain employs TRBV7-9 and TRBJ2-1; 8 bases line up with TRBD1. The CDR3 totals 15 residues. The V and J ends lost 5 bases and 7 bases, in that order; junction bases with no gene match: 10. The germline V gene encodes CDR1 SEHNR and CDR2 FQNEAQ (reference sequence). DNA for the CDR3: TGTGCCAGCAGCCCCGGACAGGGTTTTTCGAATGAGCAGTTCTTC. Protein sequence: CASSPGQGFSNEQFF.

The chain recombines TRBV3-1 (or the pseudogene TRBV3-2) with TRBJ1-2; the D gene is possibly TRBD1 (6 bases). V lost 9 bases, J lost 8 bases, and 25 bases lay in between. The CDR3 is 15 amino acids. Germline V CDR1 and CDR2: LGHDT, YNNKEL (reference sequence). The CDR3 bases are TGTGCCAGTCGGCCCCGAGACAGACAGGCTTTAGGCTACACCTTC. Protein product: CASRPRDRQALGYTF.

The rearrangement joins TRBV27 to TRBJ2-7; D might be TRBD1 (6 bases). This CDR3 region has 13 residues. Germline V gives CDR1 MNHEY, CDR2 SMNVEV (reference sequence). V lost 5 bases to trimming and J lost 3 bases, with 11 bases between them. The CDR3 reads CASSTDRNYEQYF. The CDR3 DNA reads as TGTGCCAGCAGTACCGACAGGAACTACGAGCAGTACTTC.

The chain links TRBV21-1 to TRBJ2-1; the tabulated D call, TRBD2, remains unverified against the DNA. TRBV21-1 is shown as a pseudogene. The CDR3 totals 17 residues. The CDR3 region is CASSKEGVAGGPGEQFF. The CDR3 DNA follows: TGTGCCAGCAGCAAAGAGGGGGTGGCGGGAGGGCCTGGTGAGCAGTTCTTC.

This sequence joins TRBV18 and TRBJ2-1, with 9 bases identical to TRBD1. The CDR3 totals 17 residues. The ends lost 2 bases at V and 8 bases at J; junction bases unmatched: 13. The germline gives CDR1 KGHSH, CDR2 LQKENI. DNA of the CDR3: TGTGCCAGCTCACCAACTCCCCCGGGACAGGGTTCCTATGAGCAGTTCTTC. Its protein product is CASSPTPPGQGSYEQFF. Full variable domain (outside the CDR3, taken from reference TRBV18 and TRBJ2-1): NAGVMQNPRHLVRRRGQEARLRCSPMKGHSHVYWYRQLPEEGLKFMVYLQKENIIDESGMPKERFSAEFPKEGPSILRIQQVVRGDSAAYFCASSPTPPGQGSYEQFFGPGTRLTVL.

The rearrangement joins TRBV28 to TRBJ2-7; 11 bases are a match to TRBD2. Germline values: CDR1 MDHEN, CDR2 SYDVKM. With V trimmed by 3 bases and J by 6 bases, 7 bases remained unmatched. The CDR3 spans 15 residues. The CDR3 DNA sequence: TGTGCCAGCAGTTTGGCTAGCGGGAGGTTGGGCGAGCAGTACTTC. Encoded protein: CASSLASGRLGEQYF.

Turning to this clone: Other DNA sequences from this sample encode an identical CDR3 as well. The chain links TRBV29-1 to TRBJ2-3; no clear D. V was trimmed by 4 bases and J by 1 base, leaving 6 bases between them. Germline V gene sequence: CDR1 SQVTM, CDR2 ANQGSEA. This CDR3 has 12 amino acids. The CDR3 is CSVGQGTDTQYF. The CDR3 DNA sequence: TGCAGCGTTGGGCAGGGCACAGATACGCAGTATTTT.

This chain joins TRBV5-1 and TRBJ1-3, with D perhaps matching TRBD1 (5 bases). Germline-derived CDR1 and CDR2 are SGHRS and YFSETQ. The length of the CDR3 is 15 residues. Between the trimmed V and J ends, which lost 1 base and 0 bases, there was a span of 8 bases. The CDR3 region has the DNA TGCGCCAGCAGCTTGTCGACAGCCTCTGGAAACACCATATATTTT. Protein: CASSLSTASGNTIYF.

This CDR3 reads CASSLGTGLVTEAFF. CDR3 DNA: TGTGCCAGCAGCTTAGGGACAGGGCTGGTCACTGAAGCTTTCTTT. This chain links TRBV11-2 with TRBJ1-1; 8 positions agree with TRBD1. The CDR3 sequence is 15 residues long. V was pared by 1 base and J by 4 bases, with 5 bases of the junction left unmatched. Germline V gives CDR1 SGHAT, CDR2 FQNNGV.

The V call is TRBV10-3, the J call TRBJ2-7; D is ambiguous. Trimming shortened V by 3 bases and J by 3 bases, and 6 bases separated the two germline ends. CDR3 length: 12 residues. Germline V gives CDR1 ENHRY, CDR2 SYGVKD. CDR3 coding DNA: TGTGCCATCAGTGAAGTCGGCTACGAGCAGTACTTC. Translated: CAISEVGYEQYF.

This chain connects TRBV20-1 to TRBJ1-2; D is possibly TRBD1 (5 bases). Germline lookup yields CDR1 DFQATT and CDR2 SNEGSKA (reference sequence). CDR3 size: 12 residues. V was shortened by 3 bases and J by 7 bases, with 12 bases between the two germline ends. The CDR3 region has the DNA TGCAGTGCTAGTCTTGGGGCCCGTGGCTACACCTTC. This sequence encodes CSASLGARGYTF.

The chain links TRBV18 to TRBJ2-3; 7 bases are shared with TRBD1. With 5 bases clipped from V and 0 bases from J, the junction kept 5 bases outside the gene matches. The CDR3 has 15 amino acids. Germline lookup yields CDR1 KGHSH and CDR2 LQKENI. CDR3 sequence: CASSTGQTSTDTQYF. CDR3 DNA sequence: TGTGCCAGCTCAACGGGACAGACAAGCACAGATACGCAGTATTTT.